This T cell receptor (beta chain) was documented in a study of T cell repertoires in cytomegalovirus infection. Study-level results: CMV carriers with the relevant HLA were identified by cumulative public TCR beta family frequency. Clonotypes of TCR beta that were HLA-C-restricted and CMV-specific dominated the ex vivo response.

This clonotype was picked up many times. Antigen unknown. The CDR3 runs to 14 residues. Germline V gene data show CDR1 as SGHTA and CDR2 as FQGNSA. The V and J ends lost 5 bases and 1 base respectively, with 11 bases between them. TCRdb reanalysed the reads using MiXCR and keeps one entry per CDR3 protein. The repertoire includes 450,000 to 600,000 distinct CDR3 sequences, about 42% of them detected once, and 43% sits in the top ten. Here the sequenced sample was cultured PBMCs, taken from culture after CMV antigen stimulation. The sequence came from a human donor in good health (CMV status not recorded). Some clones in this sample may be carry-over from other donors' samples. The chain combines TRBV7-2 with TRBJ1-1; D gene uncertain. The CDR3 nucleotides are TGTGCCAGCAGCACCCGACGGGAGAACACTGAAGCTTTCTTT. It codes for CASSTRRENTEAFF.